This T cell receptor beta chain emerged from a study of PD-L1 blockade in urothelial cancer. This clone was counted between two and nine times. Germline trimming cut 5 bases from V and 11 bases from J; bases unmatched to any gene: 7. CDR1 is MNHEY, CDR2 SMNVEV, per germline (reference sequence). The CDR3 extends over 15 amino acids. TCRdb keeps only in-frame clones here, not all; method: immunoSEQ multiplex PCR. The table has 120,000 or so clones, around 88% seen once; the top ten hold roughly 2.6%. As for time point: peripheral blood 6 weeks after treatment start. The chain is built from TRBV27 and TRBJ1-6; 12 bases line up with TRBD1. This TCR was recovered from a man between 50 and 59 years old with urothelial cancer. The sample was PBMCs, taken around atezolizumab (anti-PD-L1) treatment. The CDR3 spells CASSGGTGGGAPLHF. In DNA form, the CDR3 reads TGTGCCAGCAGTGGCGGGACAGGGGGCGGGGCACCCCTCCACTTT.